This T cell receptor (beta chain) derives from a study of blood T cell repertoires in COVID-19. Study background: The study drew acute and convalescent COVID-19 samples from the United States, Italy and Spain. From T cells, B-cell-depleted T cells, or PBMCs came the material, which was cDNA or gDNA.

This clone appeared a few times. Looked up from germline, CDR1 is MNHEY and CDR2 is SMNVEV (reference sequence). V shed 4 bases and J 5 bases; nucleotides not matched to a gene: 5. CDR3 size: 14 residues. Source study methods: By means of reference gene primer amplification, nucleated cell counts were estimated. Assay used: immunoSEQ multiplex PCR; TCRdb lists only in-frame clones, some missing. That table gives V, J and clone size, and the DNA gave D and trimming. Of about 140,000 clones in the sample, about 76% were seen once. The chain is built from TRBV27 and TRBJ2-5, with 9 nucleotides matching TRBD1. The sample was peripheral blood. The receptor was derived from an elderly man with acute or convalescent COVID-19. For the CDR3, the DNA is TGTGCCAGCAGTTCTTACAGGGGGCGCGAGACCCAGTACTTC. Residues: CASSSYRGRETQYF.